This T cell receptor beta chain was recorded in a study of cytomegalovirus exposure and HLA in healthy donors (TCRdb year 2017). Concerning the study at large: According to an earlier analysis of a few hundred of the donors, about 179 million T cells yielded 100 million or so unique TCR beta sequences and around 280 Gb of sequence data. A later analysis re-examined previously published TCR beta repertoires from more than 600 donors and added high-resolution HLA genotyping to investigate patterns of TCR occurrence. Roughly five DR-DQ haplotypes were handled as single units for association and clustering because linkage in the cohort was strong. Class I and class II HLA loci were covered by the typing at four-digit resolution. Rather than using new phenotypic data, the later analysis identified candidate immune exposures from TCR beta sequences and from how often those sequences occurred across donors. Alongside the repertoire data, information on donor age, sex, ethnicity and CMV serostatus was compiled. Across 300 to 400 genotyped donors of the cohort, an average of about 240,000 unique TCR beta nucleotide sequences per donor were sequenced, and roughly 20% of those sequences were non-productive. To predict cytomegalovirus infection status, the study brought together high-throughput TCR immunosequencing, statistical association of individual TCRs with disease status, and machine learning. A separate validation cohort of approximately 130 different subjects was used in addition to the approximately 640-subject first cohort. The study profiled the T cell repertoires of 550 to 700 subjects by immunosequencing and related them to cytomegalovirus serostatus. Genome-wide SNP genotypes for about 60% of the roughly 700 donors were used in a later genetic analysis, which treated that subset as a discovery cohort. The study was designed to test whether signatures of past pathogen exposure could be identified by cataloging public T cell receptors. In an earlier analysis of a few hundred of the donors, high-throughput TCR beta sequencing was used to judge whether each TCR beta V gene segment behaved as functional or pseudogenic. Every discovery cohort repertoire had been produced on one sequencing platform. Of the 300 to 500 genotyped donors, roughly 76% were placed in the genetic ancestry cluster associated with self-reported Caucasian donors. An early release that covered around 590 HLA-typed donors contained about 300 gigabases of sequencing data and tens of millions of unique TCR sequences. The number of donors typed differed by locus, with roughly 620-630 for A, B, C, DRB1 and DQB1, roughly 550 for DQA1, 600 to 610 for DPA1, and approximately 470 for DPB1.

The CDR3 goes from the cysteine to the phenylalanine over 15 residues. Of the read, only the CDR3 DNA is kept; its 45 bases are in frame from base 1. V lost 5 bases and J lost 2 bases, and the count of bases not matched to a germline gene is 6. According to the germline V gene (reference sequence), CDR1 reads MNHEY and CDR2 reads SMNVEV. The library was produced with the immunoSEQ multiplex PCR assay. For the multiplex PCR, a mixture combining 60 forward primers for TCR Vbeta segments and 13 reverse primers for TCR Jbeta segments was used. The CDR3 region of rearranged TCR beta genes was amplified from genomic DNA by a multiplex PCR assay. Amplified TCR beta libraries were sequenced as 87-base-pair reads on the Illumina HiSeq System. In the original analysis: In a later analysis, tens of millions of unique TCR beta chains were counted across the 650 to 750 repertoires, and roughly 10 million of these chains were shared by at least two donors. A nearest-neighbor algorithm error-corrected the raw reads and collapsed the reads into unique sequences, merging closely related sequences to remove PCR and sequencing errors. V, D and J gene segments were assigned by aligning CDR3 sequences to IMGT reference sequences. For a sequence to be retained, a match of at least six nucleotides was required to both a V gene segment and a J gene segment. A rearrangement counted as productive if the CDR3 had no stop codons and remained in frame with V and J, and every other rearrangement counted as non-productive. Following IMGT convention, CDR3 was defined as the stretch from the second conserved V-encoded cysteine to the conserved J-encoded phenylalanine. Sequences without an unambiguous match to a single V gene segment were excluded from the earlier analysis of a few hundred of the donors. In an earlier analysis of 450 to 750 of the donors, a V segment was called functional when productive rearrangements were above 56.7%, and segregating when the standard deviation between donors exceeded 5%. A statistical classification framework was built to diagnose cytomegalovirus status from the catalog of TCR beta chain sequences. V and J gene assignment, in a later analysis, came from comparing TCR nucleotide sequences with IMGT/GENE-DB human TR gene sequences. Using the TCRdist pipeline, a later analysis assigned CDR3 sequences along with most-parsimonious VDJ recombination scenarios. In a later analysis, each TCR beta chain was defined by its CDR3 amino acid sequence together with its V-gene family, and reads lacking a unique V-gene family were excluded. A later analysis removed 500 to 650 highly shared, low-generation-probability nucleotide sequences to deal with suspected cross-contamination and a sequencing artifact. In a later analysis, a clonal expansion index for each public chain was calculated from normalized within-repertoire ranks of inferred template counts. In a later analysis, generation probabilities were computed with a VDJ recombination model fitted to out-of-frame rearrangements, and the resulting probabilities were checked against IGoR. A later analysis scored TCR-TCR, TCR-HLA and TCR-CMV co-occurrence with hypergeometric tests, applying a repertoire-size bias correction to TCR pairs. A later analysis estimated false discovery rates by permuting HLA or CMV assignments 20 times. A later analysis grouped co-occurring TCRs with DBSCAN, adding TCRdist sequence similarity when clustering within HLA-allele-positive subsets. For co-occurrence clustering, repertoires with fewer than 30,000 or more than 120,000 public chains were excluded, along with roughly 5 repertoires with anomalous nucleotide sharing. TCRdb took over this immuneACCESS table, retaining in-frame rearrangements with V and J assigned. Such tables are incomplete; in checked studies, under half of the missing clones stem from an unresolved V gene, and the remainder is unexplained. V, J and clone size are those of that table, while D and trimming were read from the DNA. This sample comprises approximately 150,000 clones, less than 90% of them detected only once. The ten top clones hold 4.1% of the sample.

As for this clone: What this receptor recognizes is not known. Qualities for individual bases were not recorded, and no much larger clone is one base off.

Overall study outcomes, separate from this receptor: Three of the identified cytomegalovirus-associated TCR beta chains were confirmed in vitro to be specific for cytomegalovirus antigens. In an earlier analysis of around 500 of the donors, most TCR beta V segments appeared in productive rearrangements about 90% or about 30% of the time, broadly matching IMGT annotations. In this cohort, only TCR beta chains were sequenced, and detectable features were limited by the absence of alpha or paired-chain data. The authors suggested that the approach could potentially be generalized to other disease states and immunological phenotypes. A cluster of highly shared sequence variants was judged likely to represent a technical artifact of the sequencing pipeline. In a later analysis, most CMV-associated TCR beta chains were found to appear HLA-restricted, with HLA associations seemingly driven largely by CMV exposure. The 87-base-pair reads could not distinguish some IMGT-functional V segments, including TRBV6-2 and TRBV6-3, so those segments were excluded. While some public TCRs were present in many individuals, most TCR sequences turned up only very rarely across donors. Linkage disequilibrium might explain the correlated functional status among segregating V segments, but an unknown experimental factor could not be ruled out. According to a later analysis, parvovirus B19, influenza, CMV and Epstein-Barr virus appeared linked to several top co-occurrence clusters. Compared with the approximately 670-donor mean, donors in an Asian-associated ancestry cluster had fewer N-insertions in productive TCRs, according to a later genetic analysis. The study gave a list of some 150 TCR beta chains associated with cytomegalovirus. Compared with equally common non-associated chains, HLA-associated TCR beta chains in a later analysis were more clonally expanded and had lower generation probabilities. When HLA alleles, especially DR and DQ, strongly co-occurred, attributing TCR associations to individual alleles was difficult. Seventeen rarely observed V segments, including chromosome 9 orphons, were excluded from the earlier analysis of almost 600 of the donors because counts were too low. In a later analysis, TCR association rates were found to vary across HLA loci, with the most associated TCRs seen for DRB1 alleles and the fewest for HLA-C alleles. A further reported finding was that TCR beta sequences accurately predicted the HLA-A and HLA-B alleles for most subjects in the first cohort. The only immune exposure information available for the cohort was CMV serostatus. In a later genetic analysis, a missense DCLRE1C variant was associated with V-gene and J-gene trimming of TCR beta chains, and the association was replicated in an independent cohort. Roughly uniform sequencing depth across donors was assumed in presence/absence analyses, although this assumption may not hold. At a false discovery rate of 0.05, a later analysis linked about 17,000 TCR beta sequences to specific HLA alleles. In both the original and validation cohorts, the classifier was reported to diagnose cytomegalovirus status with high specificity and sensitivity. Because HLA typing was unavailable for some donors at each locus, only the typed subset was used in association tests.

The cohort was made up of under 800 healthy bone marrow donors. At the time of sampling, every cohort member was nominally healthy, though immune exposures that went unrecorded were likely present. The donor was CMV seropositive and was included in the group of some 290 seropositive cohort members. Each donor provided a peripheral blood sample, and peripheral blood mononuclear cells were used for TCR beta sequencing. Genomic DNA was extracted from the blood cell samples with the Qiagen DNeasy Blood Extraction Kit. Sequencing input: PBMCs. This receptor was taken from a man over 45 in good health and CMV-seropositive. The rearranged segments are TRBV27 and TRBJ1-3, and TRBD1 aligns with 7 junction nucleotides. The CDR3 region reads CASSRDSSTGNTIYF. The sequenced DNA: TGTGCCAGCAGTCGGGACAGTTCTACTGGAAACACCATATATTTT.